This T cell receptor beta chain was retrieved from a study of T cell repertoires in cytomegalovirus infection. Study in general: Well-studied HLA-B-restricted epitopes and recently identified HLA-C-restricted epitopes of CMV were both used in the study.

J gave up 6 bases and V 6 bases, and 8 bases lay outside the gene matches. The CDR3 extends over 13 amino acids. TCRdb independently ran MiXCR on the reads; one entry per CDR3 protein. The sample lists over 50,000 distinct CDR3 sequences, 20% occurring once. This clonotype showed up just a few times. What it binds is unknown. This TCR derives from a human donor in good health (CMV status not recorded). Some clones in this sample may be carry-over from other donors' samples. Sequences were derived from CD8+ T cells from cultured PBMCs, sampled from culture after CMV antigen stimulation. The chain uses TRBV12-3 or TRBV12-4 and TRBJ2-7; TRBD1 aligns across 7 bases. CDR3 nucleotides: TGTGCCAGCAGCGAAACAGGGGTCAGCGAGCAGTACTTC. Translation: CASSETGVSEQYF.